Following are 28 T cell receptor beta chains from one sample sequenced in a study of blood T cell repertoires in COVID-19. Only in-frame clones appear in the TCRdb table, and some are missing; sequencing was by immunoSEQ multiplex PCR. This table has tens of thousands of clones, around 90% appearing once. Source material: peripheral blood. These receptors all come from a man in his sixties with acute or convalescent COVID-19.

The chain joins TRBV19 to TRBJ1-3; 7 bases agree with TRBD1. This CDR3 is built from 16 residues. The trim removed 6 bases at V and 4 bases at J, leaving 12 bases unmatched. The germline V gene has CDR1 LNHDA and CDR2 SQIVND (reference sequence). The CDR3 here is CASSENRDSLGNTIYF. Here the CDR3 DNA reads TGTGCCAGTAGCGAAAACCGGGACAGCCTCGGAAACACCATATATTTT. Full variable domain (outside the CDR3, taken from reference TRBV19 and TRBJ1-3): DGGITQSPKYLFRKEGQNVTLSCEQNLNHDAMYWYRQDPGQGLRLIYYSQIVNDFQKGDIAEGYSVSREKKESFPLTVTSAQKNPTAFYLCASSENRDSLGNTIYFGEGSWLTVV.

The chain employs TRBV5-1 and TRBJ1-1, with D perhaps TRBD1 (5 bases). V lost 4 bases and J 0 bases, leaving 10 bases between the germline ends. The CDR3 spans 14 residues. From germline, CDR1 is SGHRS and CDR2 YFSETQ. CDR3 sequence: CASSAQGMNTEAFF. In DNA, the CDR3 is TGCGCCAGCAGCGCTCAGGGTATGAACACTGAAGCTTTCTTT.

This clone came up once. This chain links TRBV28 with TRBJ1-2; TRBD1 agrees at 8 bases. V was clipped by 3 bases and J by 4 bases; unmatched bases: 13. Germline assignment: CDR1 MDHEN and CDR2 SYDVKM. CDR3 length: 17 residues. CDR3 sequence (DNA): TGTGCCAGCAGTTTGTTTGCAGGGGGCGCTTTTACCTATGGCTACACCTTC. This gives the protein CASSLFAGGAFTYGYTF.

The gene calls are TRBV11-3 and TRBJ1-1; D possibly corresponds to TRBD1 (5 bases). CDR3 length: 15 residues. In germline, CDR1 is SGHNT, CDR2 YENEEA. Trimming removed 3 bases at V and 5 bases at J, with 16 bases between. The CDR3 DNA sequence: TGTGCCAGCAGCTTTAGCGGGGATTCAGGGACTGAAGCTTTCTTT. It yields the protein CASSFSGDSGTEAFF.

CDR3 loop: CASKQGGTGTGELFF. As DNA, the CDR3 is TGCGCCAGCAAACAGGGAGGGACGGGAACCGGGGAGCTGTTTTTT. The chain has TRBV5-1 and TRBJ2-2; TRBD2 is a possible D gene (7 bases). This CDR3 region has 15 residues. Germline CDR1 and CDR2: SGHRS and YFSETQ. V lost 6 bases, J lost 5 bases, and 17 bases lay in between.

This clone was seen only a few times. The chain joins TRBV2 to TRBJ1-2; 9 bases fit TRBD1. This CDR3 has 15 amino acids. Trimming took 4 bases from V and 7 from J; bases not matched to a gene: 10. Germline values: CDR1 SNHLY, CDR2 FYNNEI. For the CDR3, the DNA is TGTGCCAGCAGTGCCACTTCGGGGACAGGGCTTGGCTACACCTTC. Its translation: CASSATSGTGLGYTF.

The V call is TRBV4-1, the J call TRBJ1-4, with D possibly TRBD1 on 5 matching bases. This CDR3 has 17 residues. CDR1 and CDR2 from the germline V gene are MGHRA and YSYEKL. V was clipped by 3 bases and J by 3 bases, with 17 bases between them. The CDR3 here is CASSHWGLIDPNEKLFF. The CDR3 DNA follows: TGCGCCAGCAGCCATTGGGGCCTTATTGACCCTAATGAAAAACTGTTTTTT.

This chain joins TRBV6-6 and TRBJ1-5; 7 bases match TRBD1. J gave up 2 bases and V 2 bases, and 3 bases lay outside the gene matches. The CDR3 sequence is 15 residues long. Germline CDR1 MNHNY, CDR2 SVGAGI (reference sequence). This CDR3 is CASSYRRGGNQPQHF. The CDR3 DNA reads as TGTGCCAGCAGTTACCGCAGGGGGGGCAATCAGCCCCAGCATTTT.

The V gene is TRBV29-1, the J gene TRBJ2-7, with D tentatively TRBD2 (6 bases). Trimming pared 3 bases from V and 0 bases from J, leaving 15 bases between. Germline lookup yields CDR1 SQVTM and CDR2 ANQGSEA. This CDR3 spans 15 amino acids. The CDR3, as DNA: TGCAGCGTTGAGTGGCGGTCCGGGAGCTCCTACGAGCAGTACTTC. This sequence encodes CSVEWRSGSSYEQYF.

The rearrangement links TRBV5-1 to TRBJ1-2; D remains unclear. Trimming shortened V by 4 bases and J by 4 bases, and 17 bases separated the two germline ends. The CDR3 is 15 amino acids. Germline V gene data show CDR1 as SGHRS and CDR2 as YFSETQ. This CDR3 is CASSTREGGSYGYTF. CDR3 bases: TGCGCCAGCAGCACCCGAGAGGGTGGATCCTATGGCTACACCTTC. The full variable domain, in which reference TRBV5-1 and TRBJ1-2 provide the parts outside the CDR3, is KAGVTQTPRYLIKTRGQQVTLSCSPISGHRSVSWYQQTPGQGLQFLFEYFSETQRNKGNFPGRFSGRQFSNSRSEMNVSTLELGDSALYLCASSTREGGSYGYTFGSGTRLTVV.

The chain recombines TRBV5-4 with TRBJ1-1; D might be TRBD1 (6 bases). Trimming pared 5 bases from V and 4 bases from J, leaving 9 bases between. There are 12 residues in the CDR3. CDR1 and CDR2 from the germline V gene are SGHNT and YYREEE (reference sequence). CDR3 loop: CASSPQGTEAFF. In DNA, the CDR3 is TGTGCCAGCAGTCCACAGGGCACTGAAGCTTTCTTT.

This clone was seen just once. This chain joins TRBV19 and TRBJ1-6; 7 nucleotides agree with TRBD1. The length of the CDR3 is 14 residues. The ends lost 5 bases at V and 7 bases at J; junction bases unmatched: 5. Germline V CDR1 and CDR2: LNHDA, SQIVND (reference sequence). The CDR3 DNA sequence: TGTGCCAGTAGTCCCGGGACAGTAAATTCACCCCTCCACTTT. The encoded protein is CASSPGTVNSPLHF.

The gene calls are TRBV9 and TRBJ2-5, with 9 nucleotides matching TRBD1. Per the germline V gene, CDR1 is SGDLS and CDR2 is YYNGEE. The V segment lost 2 bases and the J segment 2 bases; nucleotides outside the gene matches: 4. CDR3 length: 15 amino acids. The CDR3 nucleotides are TGTGCCAGCAGCGTCCAAGACAGGGGGCAAGAGACCCAGTACTTC. Translation gives CASSVQDRGQETQYF.

The gene calls are TRBV24-1 and TRBJ2-3; a weak D match, TRBD1 (6 bases). CDR1 and CDR2 (germline): KGHDR, SFDVKD. Trimming shortened V by 4 bases and J by 1 base, and 17 bases separated the two germline ends. This CDR3 is built from 17 residues. CDR3 region: CATSEPTGWSGTDTQYF. CDR3 nucleotide sequence: TGTGCCACCAGTGAGCCTACAGGGTGGAGTGGCACAGATACGCAGTATTTT.

This clone was seen a single time. The chain has TRBV6-4 and TRBJ2-2; no reliable D call. CDR1 is MRHNA, CDR2 SNTAGT, per germline. The V gene lost 6 bases and the J gene lost 0 bases, with 14 bases spanning the gap. This CDR3 contains 16 residues. The CDR3 protein is CASSTFRQANTGELFF. The CDR3 DNA reads TGTGCCAGCAGCACGTTCAGGCAGGCGAACACCGGGGAGCTGTTTTTT.

The gene calls are TRBV6-5 and TRBJ1-2, with 7 bases fitting TRBD1. This CDR3 contains 13 residues. V trimming: 7 bases; J trimming: 7 bases; junction bases outside the gene matches: 9. The germline V gene encodes CDR1 MNHEY and CDR2 SVGAGI. The DNA for the CDR3 is TGTGCCAGCAAATTAGACAGGGACGGTGGCTACACCTTC. Residues: CASKLDRDGGYTF.

The rearrangement joins TRBV2 to TRBJ2-3; 7 bases match TRBD2. Germline CDR1 and CDR2: SNHLY and FYNNEI. The CDR3 spans 14 residues. The trim removed 10 bases at V and 5 bases at J, leaving 12 bases unmatched. CDR3 nucleotides: TGTGCCAACCCGACCTTAGCGGGTCGAGATACGCAGTATTTT. The encoded protein is CANPTLAGRDTQYF.

For the CDR3, the DNA is TGTGCCAGCAGTCCGGGGGACAGGGGCAATCAGCCCCAGCATTTT. Its protein is CASSPGDRGNQPQHF. V and J are TRBV6-2 or TRBV6-3 and TRBJ1-5; 9 nucleotides align to TRBD1. The ends lost 5 bases at V and 2 bases at J; junction bases unmatched: 4. The germline gives CDR1 MNHEY, CDR2 SVGEGT. The CDR3 has 15 amino acids.

The chain carries TRBV10-3 and TRBJ2-1, with 7 bases lining up with TRBD2. Looked up from germline, CDR1 is ENHRY and CDR2 is SYGVKD. The CDR3 contains 13 residues. The junction had 2 bases not matched to a gene; V was cut back by 3 bases and J by 6 bases. The CDR3 reads CAISDREVNEQFF. The CDR3 DNA reads as TGTGCCATCAGTGATCGGGAGGTCAATGAGCAGTTCTTC.

The chain uses TRBV5-8 and TRBJ1-5, with D perhaps TRBD1 (6 bases). Trimming removed 5 bases at V and 6 bases at J, with 18 bases between. The CDR3 consists of 15 residues. CDR1 is SGHTS, CDR2 YDEGEE, per germline. The CDR3 DNA is TGTGCCAGCAGGGAGGGGGGGGCCCAATCTCAGCCCCAGCATTTT. Translated: CASREGGAQSQPQHF.

This clone was counted a single time. CDR3 sequence: CASSLAGRGQGTQHF. CDR3 bases: TGCGCCAGCAGCTTGGCTGGACGGGGACAGGGCACCCAGCATTTT. J is TRBJ1-5 and V is TRBV5-1, with TRBD1 matching over 9 bases. Germline lookup yields CDR1 SGHRS and CDR2 YFSETQ. This CDR3 contains 15 residues. V trimming: 0 bases; J trimming: 11 bases; junction bases outside the gene matches: 9.

This rearrangement joins TRBV7-9 to TRBJ2-7; 7 nucleotides line up with TRBD1. The germline gives CDR1 SEHNR, CDR2 FQNEAQ (reference sequence). The CDR3 extends over 15 amino acids. The J segment lost 4 bases and the V segment lost 3 bases, leaving 9 bases of the junction unmatched. CDR3 residues: CASSFLRDRLYEQYF. The DNA of the CDR3 is TGTGCCAGCAGCTTTCTCCGGGACAGATTATACGAGCAGTACTTC. Complete variable domain (other parts from reference TRBV7-9 and TRBJ2-7): DTGVSQNPRHKITKRGQNVTFRCDPISEHNRLYWYRQTLGQGPEFLTYFQNEAQLEKSRLLSDRFSAERPKGSFSTLEIQRTEQGDSAMYLCASSFLRDRLYEQYFGPGTRLTVT.

The chain links TRBV5-4 to TRBJ2-2, with D possibly matching TRBD2 (6 bases). The germline CDR1 and CDR2 sequences are SGHNT and YYREEE (reference sequence). The V end lost 5 bases, the J end lost 0 bases, and 14 bases lay between the germline ends. The length of the CDR3 is 16 residues. This chain's CDR3 is CASRAPGDPNTGELFF. In DNA, the CDR3 is TGTGCCAGCAGAGCCCCGGGGGATCCGAACACCGGGGAGCTGTTTTTT. Supplemented by reference TRBV5-4 and TRBJ2-2, the full variable domain reads ETGVTQSPTHLIKTRGQQVTLRCSSQSGHNTVSWYQQALGQGPQFIFQYYREEENGRGNFPPRFSGLQFPNYSSELNVNALELDDSALYLCASRAPGDPNTGELFFGEGSRLTVL.

V is TRBV2 and J is TRBJ2-1; 8 bases are shared with TRBD2. V lost 4 bases and J lost 9; bases outside the gene matches: 17. The germline V gene has CDR1 SNHLY and CDR2 FYNNEI. The CDR3 covers 17 residues. The CDR3 nucleotides read TGTGCCAGCAGTGGCCGGGGGTCGAGCGGGGGAGGCGGTGAGCAGTTCTTC. As protein: CASSGRGSSGGGGEQFF.

The chain links TRBV18 to TRBJ2-7, with 9 bases matching TRBD1. The CDR3 is 13 residues long. Germline-derived CDR1 and CDR2 are KGHSH and LQKENI. The V gene end was trimmed by 5 bases and the J gene end by 3 bases; junction bases not matched to a gene: 2. CDR3 in amino acids: CASSLDRGYEQYF. The CDR3 nucleotides read TGTGCCAGCTCATTGGACAGGGGCTACGAGCAGTACTTC.

This sequence joins TRBV5-1 and TRBJ1-2; 11 nucleotides match TRBD1. This CDR3 has 16 amino acids. The V and J ends lost 0 bases and 8 bases, in that order; junction bases with no gene match: 9. The germline V gene encodes CDR1 SGHRS and CDR2 YFSETQ. In nucleotides, the CDR3 is TGCGCCAGCAGCTTGGAGTACGCCGGGACAGGGGGAGGCTACACCTTC. This codes for CASSLEYAGTGGGYTF.

The V gene is TRBV14, the J gene TRBJ2-3; 9 bases line up with TRBD1. Germline CDR1 and CDR2: SGHDN and FVKESK. The CDR3 extends over 23 amino acids. V shed 4 bases and J 1 base; nucleotides not matched to a gene: 27. DNA of the CDR3: TGTGCCAGCAGCCCCCAACATCTCCCGGGACAGGGTCCAGAGCCTGAACGCACAGATACGCAGTATTTT. It codes for CASSPQHLPGQGPEPERTDTQYF.

The chain joins TRBV14 to TRBJ1-1; D unresolved. CDR1 is SGHDN and CDR2 is FVKESK in the germline V gene. This CDR3 has 19 amino acids. The V gene lost 1 base and the J gene lost 0 bases, with 21 bases spanning the gap. Here the CDR3 DNA reads TGTGCCAGCAGCCAAGTAGGTGGCGAGGCCAGAAAGATGAACACTGAAGCTTTCTTT. Its protein product is CASSQVGGEARKMNTEAFF.